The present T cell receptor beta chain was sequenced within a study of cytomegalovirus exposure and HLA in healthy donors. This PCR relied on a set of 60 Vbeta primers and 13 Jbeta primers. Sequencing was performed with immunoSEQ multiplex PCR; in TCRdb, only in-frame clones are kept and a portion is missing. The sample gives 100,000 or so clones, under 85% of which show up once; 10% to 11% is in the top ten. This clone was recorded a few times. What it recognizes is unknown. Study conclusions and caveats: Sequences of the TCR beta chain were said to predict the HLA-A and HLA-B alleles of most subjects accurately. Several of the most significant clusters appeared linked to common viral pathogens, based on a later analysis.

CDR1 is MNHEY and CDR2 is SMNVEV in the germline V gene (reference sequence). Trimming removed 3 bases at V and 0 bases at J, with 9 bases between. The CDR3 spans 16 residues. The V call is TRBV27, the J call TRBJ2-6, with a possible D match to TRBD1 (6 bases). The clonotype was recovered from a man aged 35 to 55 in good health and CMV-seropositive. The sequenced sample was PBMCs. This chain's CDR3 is CASSFWGLSGANVLTF. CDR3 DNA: TGTGCCAGCAGTTTTTGGGGGCTCTCTGGGGCCAACGTCCTGACTTTC.